Listed below are T cell receptor beta chains from one sample, sequenced in a study of PD-L1 blockade in urothelial cancer. TCRdb keeps only in-frame clones here, not all; method: immunoSEQ multiplex PCR. The sample includes around 70,000 clones, approximately 87% of them seen just once. The sample was PBMCs, taken around atezolizumab (anti-PD-L1) treatment. The receptors originated from a man aged 65 to 85 with urothelial cancer. Each CDR3 is given with its conserved first and last residue. D genes are given only for firm matches. Clone size is given for some rows only: seen once, a few or many times, or a class if the clone is expanded.

CDR3 protein	CDR3 DNA	J gene	clone size	V gene	D gene
CASSESGGQGGKLFF	TGCGCCAGCAGTGAGAGTGGAGGACAGGGAGGAAAACTGTTTTTT	TRBJ1-4	.	TRBV10-1	TRBD1
CASSLDRWTDTQYF	TGTGCCAGCAGCTTGGACAGATGGACAGATACGCAGTATTTT	TRBJ2-3	.	TRBV7-6	.
CASSPVRRQETQYF	TGTGCCAGCAGCCCCGTCAGAAGACAAGAGACCCAGTACTTC	TRBJ2-5	.	TRBV14	.
CASAPLTGSSYEQYF	TGTGCCAGCGCCCCCCTAACAGGGAGCTCCTACGAGCAGTACTTC	TRBJ2-7	few	TRBV19	.
CASSLDGAGNEQFF	TGCGCCAGCAGCTTGGATGGGGCGGGGAATGAGCAGTTCTTC	TRBJ2-1	once	TRBV5-1	.
CSGADGTNEQFF	TGCAGCGGAGCGGACGGAACCAATGAGCAGTTCTTC	TRBJ2-1	.	TRBV29-1	.
CSVDAGGPGTGELFF	TGCAGCGTTGACGCGGGAGGGCCGGGCACCGGGGAGCTGTTTTTT	TRBJ2-2	.	TRBV29-1	TRBD2
CASETGTGVLKTQYF	TGTGCCAGTGAAACCGGGACAGGGGTTTTAAAGACCCAGTACTTC	TRBJ2-5	.	TRBV19	TRBD1
CASSLVSESTDTQYF	TGTGCCAGCAGCTTGGTCTCAGAAAGCACAGATACGCAGTATTTT	TRBJ2-3	.	TRBV5-6	.
CSAWGGETQYF	TGCAGTGCTTGGGGGGGGGAGACCCAGTACTTC	TRBJ2-5	.	TRBV20-1	TRBD2
CASSLLLGGGGYTF	TGCGCCAGCAGCTTACTTCTGGGTGGAGGGGGCTACACCTTC	TRBJ1-2	.	TRBV5-1	.
CAISEGTAAETQYF	TGTGCCATCAGTGAGGGGACAGCCGCTGAGACCCAGTACTTC	TRBJ2-5	.	TRBV10-3	TRBD1
CASSWSGIGETQYF	TGTGCCAGCAGCTGGTCAGGAATTGGGGAGACCCAGTACTTC	TRBJ2-5	.	TRBV7-7	.
CASSRGPDQPQHF	TGTGCCAGCAGCAGGGGGCCCGATCAGCCCCAGCATTTT	TRBJ1-5	.	TRBV6-1	TRBD1
CASSLDRPNTEAFF	TGCGCCAGCAGCTTAGACAGGCCAAACACTGAAGCTTTCTTT	TRBJ1-1	.	TRBV5-1	.
CASSLGGALSTDTQYF	TGTGCCAGCAGCTTAGGAGGGGCCCTCAGCACAGATACGCAGTATTTT	TRBJ2-3	.	TRBV7-3	.
CASSENRARGNTIYF	TGTGCCAGCAGTGAAAACAGGGCGAGAGGAAACACCATATATTTT	TRBJ1-3	.	TRBV6-1	.
CASRTGTGTNYGYTF	TGTGCCAGCAGAACCGGGACAGGGACGAACTATGGCTACACCTTC	TRBJ1-2	once	TRBV7-9	TRBD1
CASRRWDTDSNQPQHF	TGTGCCAGCAGGCGATGGGACACTGATAGCAATCAGCCCCAGCATTTT	TRBJ1-5	.	TRBV28	.
CASSWGTGGSTEAFF	TGTGCCAGCAGCTGGGGGACAGGGGGTTCTACTGAAGCTTTCTTT	TRBJ1-1	.	TRBV5-5	TRBD1
CASSVDRYNEQFF	TGTGCCAGCAGCGTAGACAGGTACAATGAGCAGTTCTTC	TRBJ2-1	.	TRBV9	.
CASSPRLAGGPWGTDTQYF	TGTGCCAGCAGCCCCCGGCTAGCGGGAGGGCCGTGGGGCACAGATACGCAGTATTTT	TRBJ2-3	.	TRBV9	TRBD2
CASSVLAGAYNEQFF	TGTGCCAGCAGCGTACTAGCGGGGGCGTACAATGAGCAGTTCTTC	TRBJ2-1	.	TRBV9	TRBD2
CASSQGGQVAYEQYF	TGTGCCAGCAGCCAGGGTGGACAGGTTGCCTACGAGCAGTACTTC	TRBJ2-7	.	TRBV7-2	TRBD1
CASSARQGNTGELFF	TGTGCCAGCAGCGCTAGACAGGGGAACACCGGGGAGCTGTTTTTT	TRBJ2-2	.	TRBV7-8	TRBD1
CASSETDGGSRGNTIYF	TGTGCCAGCAGTGAAACGGATGGAGGGTCGCGAGGAAACACCATATATTTT	TRBJ1-3	.	TRBV6-1	.
CASTRGSPETQYF	TGTGCCAGCACCCGTGGGAGCCCGGAGACCCAGTACTTC	TRBJ2-5	.	TRBV28	.
CASSEGLGTVNYGYTF	TGTGCCAGCAGTGAAGGCCTCGGGACAGTCAACTATGGCTACACCTTC	TRBJ1-2	.	TRBV2	TRBD1
CASSLFSNQPQHF	TGTGCCAGCAGTTTATTTAGCAATCAGCCCCAGCATTTT	TRBJ1-5	.	TRBV6-5	.
CASRDYSGNTIYF	TGTGCCAGCAGGGACTACTCTGGAAACACCATATATTTT	TRBJ1-3	.	TRBV2	.
CASSYTGRDNEQFF	TGTGCCAGCAGTTACACAGGGAGAGACAATGAGCAGTTCTTC	TRBJ2-1	.	TRBV6-5	.
CASSGDRADQPQHF	TGTGCCAGCAGTGGGGACAGAGCGGATCAGCCCCAGCATTTT	TRBJ1-5	.	TRBV6-1	TRBD1
CASSPPQGSGANVLTF	TGTGCCAGCAGTCCCCCGCAGGGTTCAGGGGCCAACGTCCTGACTTTC	TRBJ2-6	.	TRBV28	.
CASSIFPAGANEQFF	TGTGCCAGTAGTATCTTCCCAGCGGGGGCAAATGAGCAGTTCTTC	TRBJ2-1	.	TRBV19	TRBD2
CSARQRSSYNEQFF	TGCAGCGCCCGACAGCGTAGCTCCTACAATGAGCAGTTCTTC	TRBJ2-1	.	TRBV29-1	.
CASSPQGLLTGNTIYF	TGTGCCAGCAGCCCACAGGGACTACTCACTGGAAACACCATATATTTT	TRBJ1-3	.	TRBV7-9	.
CASSPPEGIYTF	TGTGCCAGCTCACCACCGGAGGGCATCTACACCTTC	TRBJ1-2	.	TRBV18	.
CASREQGRSEQYF	TGTGCCAGCAGGGAACAGGGTAGGTCCGAGCAGTACTTC	TRBJ2-7	few	TRBV28	.
CASGREASTDTQYF	TGTGCCAGCGGGCGGGAGGCCAGCACAGATACGCAGTATTTT	TRBJ2-3	.	TRBV11-2	TRBD2
CASSLGRGTGELFF	TGCGCCAGCAGCTTGGGCCGGGGCACCGGGGAGCTGTTTTTT	TRBJ2-2	.	TRBV5-1	.
CASSYRNEQFF	TGTGCCAGCAGTTACCGTAATGAGCAGTTCTTC	TRBJ2-1	.	TRBV6-5	.
CASSQTMTVGARNYNEQFF	TGCGCCAGCAGCCAAACAATGACAGTTGGGGCACGGAACTACAATGAGCAGTTCTTC	TRBJ2-1	.	TRBV4-1	.
CASSPRITSGRPQETQYF	TGTGCCAGCTCACCACGGATAACTAGCGGGAGGCCACAAGAGACCCAGTACTTC	TRBJ2-5	.	TRBV18	TRBD2
CASRTKGEAGELFF	TGTGCCAGCAGAACTAAGGGAGAGGCCGGGGAGCTGTTTTTT	TRBJ2-2	.	TRBV6-1	.
CAWSQYSVTEAFF	TGTGCCTGGAGTCAGTATTCTGTAACTGAAGCTTTCTTT	TRBJ1-1	few	TRBV30	.
CASSDEGYTF	TGTGCCAGCAGTGATGAGGGCTACACCTTC	TRBJ1-2	once	TRBV6-1	.